These 5 T cell receptor beta chains came from one sample sequenced in a study of T-cell memory formation after mild COVID-19. Each CDR3 protein gets one entry after TCRdb re-called the 5' RACE reads with MiXCR. The sample includes some 120,000 distinct CDR3 sequences, approximately 15% seen only once; the top ten take 4.5% to 5.5%. Sequencing input: PBMCs or a T cell subset sorted from them (not recorded which). These receptors were collected from a man younger than 30 who had mild COVID-19 (a few samples of this study predate the infection). Cell type and time point are not known.

This clonotype was found a few times. This rearrangement joins TRBV20-1 to TRBJ2-1; TRBD2 agrees at 8 bases. The germline CDR1 and CDR2 sequences are DFQATT and SNEGSKA (reference sequence). The CDR3 loop spans 14 amino acids. Trimming at V came to 3 bases and at J to 6 bases, leaving 7 bases not matched to a gene. The CDR3 is CSARVGGAVNEQFF. For the CDR3, the DNA is TGCAGTGCTAGGGTCGGGGGGGCCGTCAATGAGCAGTTCTTC.

There are a few counts of this clonotype. The gene calls are TRBV3-1 and TRBJ1-5; D is perhaps TRBD1 (6 bases). The CDR3 has 12 amino acids. V lost 8 bases and J lost 7, with 12 bases in between. Germline CDR1 and CDR2: LGHDT and YNNKEL (reference sequence). CDR3 region: CASSRGGQPQHF. CDR3 bases: TGTGCCAGCTCGAGGGGGGGACAGCCCCAGCATTTT.

CDR3 coding DNA: TGTGCCAGCAGCTCCAACCCGTTCCGGTCAGGGGGCCGCGAGCAGTACGTC. Amino acids: CASSSNPFRSGGREQYV. This chain connects TRBV7-2 to TRBJ2-7; 8 bases map to TRBD1. The CDR3 length is 17 residues. V lost 4 bases, J lost 6 bases, and 17 bases stayed unmatched. Looked up from germline, CDR1 is SGHTA and CDR2 is FQGNSA.

This clonotype was seen a few times. V gene TRBV7-2 combines with J gene TRBJ1-5; a weak D match, TRBD1 (6 bases). Germline V CDR1 and CDR2: SGHTA, FQGNSA. The CDR3 covers 16 residues. Trimming removed 3 bases at V and 2 bases at J, with 14 bases between. The CDR3 DNA is TGTGCCAGCAGCTTCGGCAGGGGTATGGGCAATCAGCCCCAGCATTTT. It yields the protein CASSFGRGMGNQPQHF.

This clonotype has a handful of counts. This chain connects TRBV7-2 to TRBJ2-7; D remains unclear. The CDR3 has 12 residues. Trimming took 2 bases from V and 4 from J, leaving 6 bases between them. The V gene's germline CDR1 is SGHTA and CDR2 FQGNSA. CDR3: CASSLSQYEQYF. In DNA, the CDR3 is TGTGCCAGCAGCTTATCCCAATACGAGCAGTACTTC. The full variable domain, in which reference TRBV7-2 and TRBJ2-7 provide the parts outside the CDR3, is GAGVSQSPSNKVTEKGKDVELRCDPISGHTALYWYRQSLGQGLEFLIYFQGNSAPDKSGLPSDRFSAERTGGSVSTLTIQRTQQEDSAVYLCASSLSQYEQYFGPGTRLTVT.